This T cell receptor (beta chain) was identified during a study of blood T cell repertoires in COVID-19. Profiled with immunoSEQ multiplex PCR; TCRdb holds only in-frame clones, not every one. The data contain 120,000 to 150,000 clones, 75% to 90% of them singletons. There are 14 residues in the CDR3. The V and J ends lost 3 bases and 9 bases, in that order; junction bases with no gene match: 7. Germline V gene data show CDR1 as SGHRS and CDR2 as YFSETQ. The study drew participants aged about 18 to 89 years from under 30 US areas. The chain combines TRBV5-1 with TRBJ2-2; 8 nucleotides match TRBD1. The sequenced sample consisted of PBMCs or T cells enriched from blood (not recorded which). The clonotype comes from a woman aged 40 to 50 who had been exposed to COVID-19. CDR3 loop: CASSSGQGSRELFF. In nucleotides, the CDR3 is TGCGCCAGCAGCTCTGGACAGGGTAGCAGGGAGCTGTTTTTT.